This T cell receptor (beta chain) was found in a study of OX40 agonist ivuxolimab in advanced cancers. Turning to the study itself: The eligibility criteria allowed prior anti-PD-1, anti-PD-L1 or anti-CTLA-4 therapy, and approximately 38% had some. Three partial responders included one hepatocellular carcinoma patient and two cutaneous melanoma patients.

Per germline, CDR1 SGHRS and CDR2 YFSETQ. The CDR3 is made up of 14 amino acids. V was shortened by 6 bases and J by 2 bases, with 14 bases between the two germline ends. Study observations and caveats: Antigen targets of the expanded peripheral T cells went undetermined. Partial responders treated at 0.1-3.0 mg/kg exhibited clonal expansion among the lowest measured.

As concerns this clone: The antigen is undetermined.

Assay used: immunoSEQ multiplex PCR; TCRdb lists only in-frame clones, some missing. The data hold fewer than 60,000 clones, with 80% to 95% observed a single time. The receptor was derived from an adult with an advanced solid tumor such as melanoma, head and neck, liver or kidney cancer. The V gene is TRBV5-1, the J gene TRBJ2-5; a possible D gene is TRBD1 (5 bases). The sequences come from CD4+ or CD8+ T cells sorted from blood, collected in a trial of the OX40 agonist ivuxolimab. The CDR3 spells CASTTVARQETQYF. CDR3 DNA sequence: TGCGCCAGCACGACAGTAGCTAGACAAGAGACCCAGTACTTC.